These 32 T cell receptor beta chains share one sample of origin, sequenced in a study of cytomegalovirus exposure and HLA in healthy donors. TCRdb keeps only in-frame clones here, not all; method: immunoSEQ multiplex PCR. The data hold roughly 60,000 clones, with roughly nine tenths observed a single time. The sample was PBMCs. Receptor source: a woman aged 18-30 years in good health and CMV-seronegative.

The chain joins TRBV5-1 to TRBJ2-3, with D perhaps matching TRBD1 (6 bases). This CDR3 has 15 residues. The germline CDR1 and CDR2 sequences are SGHRS and YFSETQ. Trimming cost V 0 bases and J 2 bases, with 10 bases left between them. CDR3 amino acids: CASSLAGQNTDTQYF. In nucleotides, the CDR3 is TGCGCCAGCAGCTTGGCCGGACAGAACACAGATACGCAGTATTTT.

The chain couples TRBV29-1 to TRBJ1-4, with 8 positions matching TRBD1. Germline V CDR1 and CDR2: SQVTM, ANQGSEA. The ends lost 6 bases at V and 2 bases at J; junction bases unmatched: 2. This CDR3 contains 13 residues. Here the CDR3 reads CSVRQGTNEKLFF. In DNA, the CDR3 is TGCAGCGTCCGACAGGGGACTAATGAAAAACTGTTTTTT. The variable domain in full, with the rest retrieved from reference TRBV29-1 and TRBJ1-4, is SAVISQKPSRDICQRGTSLTIQCQVDSQVTMMFWYRQQPGQSLTLIATANQGSEATYESGFVIDKFPISRPNLTFSTLTVSNMSPEDSSIYLCSVRQGTNEKLFFGSGTQLSVL.

This chain links TRBV7-9 with TRBJ1-2; maybe TRBD1 (6 bases). The CDR3 is made up of 18 amino acids. Trimming pared 2 bases from V and 4 bases from J, leaving 23 bases between. In germline, CDR1 is SEHNR, CDR2 FQNEAQ (reference sequence). As DNA, the CDR3 is TGTGCCAGCAGCTTACACGTAGGGGGGGAGATAATGATCTATGGCTACACCTTC. Its protein is CASSLHVGGEIMIYGYTF.

The J gene is TRBJ2-5, the V gene TRBV14, with a weak D call TRBD2 (6 bases). V was clipped by 1 base and J by 3 bases, with 6 bases between them. The germline gives CDR1 SGHDN, CDR2 FVKESK. The CDR3 consists of 13 residues. The CDR3 nucleotides are TGTGCCAGCAGCCAAGGGGGGGAAGAGACCCAGTACTTC. Translation gives CASSQGGEETQYF.

V and J are TRBV19 and TRBJ2-1, with 10 bases lining up with TRBD2. CDR1 LNHDA and CDR2 SQIVND come from the germline V gene (reference sequence). This CDR3 region has 15 residues. The junction had 13 bases not matched to a gene; V was cut back by 7 bases and J by 10 bases. CDR3 loop: CASMGWLAGANEQFF. CDR3 nucleotides: TGTGCCAGTATGGGGTGGCTAGCGGGAGCTAACGAGCAGTTCTTC.

V and J are TRBV25-1 and TRBJ2-3, with TRBD1 as a possible D gene (5 bases). Trimming shortened V by 2 bases and J by 0 bases, and 9 bases separated the two germline ends. Germline values: CDR1 MGHDK, CDR2 SYGVNS. This CDR3 comprises 15 residues. As DNA, the CDR3 is TGTGCCAGCAGTGAAGGGGCCTCTAGCACAGATACGCAGTATTTT. As protein: CASSEGASSTDTQYF.

V usage is TRBV6-5 and J usage is TRBJ2-2; 7 bases map to TRBD2. After removal of 0 bases from V and 1 base from J, the junction contained 2 bases not matched to a gene. This CDR3 has 16 amino acids. CDR1 is MNHEY, CDR2 SVGAGI, per germline. CDR3 protein: CASSYSTGGNTGELFF. The CDR3 DNA sequence: TGTGCCAGCAGTTACTCGACGGGGGGGAACACCGGGGAGCTGTTTTTT.

This chain links TRBV2 with TRBJ2-1; TRBD1 aligns across 7 bases. This CDR3 region has 12 residues. CDR1 is SNHLY, CDR2 FYNNEI, per germline. The J segment lost 14 bases and the V segment lost 6 bases, leaving 10 bases of the junction unmatched. The CDR3 DNA follows: TGTGCCAGCAGCCCTACAGGGGTGGGAGAGTTCTTC. As protein: CASSPTGVGEFF.

The table lists this clone with a count of one. CDR3 protein: CASSISGSSYNSPLHF. The CDR3 DNA follows: TGTGCCAGTAGTATAAGCGGGAGCTCCTATAATTCACCCCTCCACTTT. The chain is built from TRBV19 and TRBJ1-6; unclear D gene. The CDR3 spans 16 residues. Trimming pared 2 bases from V and 0 bases from J, leaving 8 bases between. Germline V gene lookup returns CDR1 LNHDA and CDR2 SQIVND (reference sequence).

V and J are TRBV30 and TRBJ2-7; D not certain. CDR1 is GTSNPN, CDR2 SVGIG, per germline (reference sequence). Deletions cut 0 bases from V and 6 bases from J, with 12 bases between. This CDR3 is built from 13 residues. CDR3 protein: CAWSVTVNGEQYF. The DNA of the CDR3 is TGTGCCTGGAGTGTAACGGTAAACGGCGAGCAGTACTTC.

The rearrangement joins TRBV28 to TRBJ1-4; a possible D gene is TRBD1 (6 bases). This CDR3 is 15 amino acids long. V was cut by 7 bases and J by 8 bases, with 20 bases left in between. Germline lookup yields CDR1 MDHEN and CDR2 SYDVKM. As DNA, the CDR3 is TGTGCCAGCAAACGCTTACAGGGCGGAGGAGAAAAACTGTTTTTT. Its protein product is CASKRLQGGGEKLFF.

This clone has only a few counts. The chain has TRBV5-6 and TRBJ1-1; D gene unclear. The CDR3 sequence is 11 residues long. V dropped 1 base and J dropped 8 bases, with 6 bases sitting between them. The germline V gene has CDR1 SGHDT and CDR2 YYEEEE. CDR3 DNA sequence: TGTGCCAGCAGCTTGTATCAGGAAGCTTTCTTT. Protein product: CASSLYQEAFF.

V usage is TRBV5-4 and J usage is TRBJ1-1, with D unclear. V was shortened by 3 bases and J by 1 base, with 13 bases between the two germline ends. The CDR3 has 15 residues. Germline CDR1 SGHNT, CDR2 YYREEE (reference sequence). The CDR3 DNA is TGTGCCAGCAGCTCGTTAAACAGTGGGAACACTGAAGCTTTCTTT. Amino acid sequence: CASSSLNSGNTEAFF.

The chain carries TRBV5-1 and TRBJ2-3, with 12 nucleotides matching TRBD1. CDR1 is SGHRS, CDR2 YFSETQ, per germline. CDR3 length equals 18 residues. V shed 2 bases, J shed 2 bases, and the junction held 9 bases outside the gene matches. CDR3 sequence: CASSFLRDRGQFTDTQYF. CDR3 DNA: TGCGCCAGCAGCTTTCTCCGGGACAGGGGGCAATTCACAGATACGCAGTATTTT.

The V and J genes are TRBV9 and TRBJ2-3; 11 positions agree with TRBD2. This CDR3 is 15 amino acids long. The trim removed 1 base at V and 6 bases at J, leaving 4 bases unmatched. Germline CDR1 SGDLS, CDR2 YYNGEE. CDR3 in amino acids: CASSVSSGGTDTQYF. The CDR3 nucleotides read TGTGCCAGCAGCGTATCTAGCGGGGGGACCGATACGCAGTATTTT.

The V and J genes are TRBV7-2 and TRBJ1-2; TRBD1 agrees at 7 bases. V trimming: 1 base; J trimming: 5 bases; junction bases outside the gene matches: 13. The germline V gene has CDR1 SGHTA and CDR2 FQGNSA. The CDR3 has 17 amino acids. This CDR3 reads CASSLEILGGQEYGYTF. The CDR3 nucleotides are TGTGCCAGCAGCTTAGAGATTTTGGGAGGACAGGAATATGGCTACACCTTC.

This clone came up a few times. The germline gene is not matched at one end of the junction; a read error may be the cause. The chain has TRBV7-7 and TRBJ2-5; 8 positions agree with TRBD2. Germline CDR1 reads SSHAT; CDR2 reads FNYEAQ (reference sequence). The CDR3 sequence is 13 residues long. CDR3 sequence: CASSRLAQETQYF. The CDR3 nucleotides are TGTGCTAGCAGCCGACTAGCGCAAGAGACCCAGTACTTC.

This rearrangement joins TRBV11-3 to TRBJ1-1; weak D call: TRBD1 (6 bases). Germline-derived CDR1 and CDR2 are SGHNT and YENEEA. The CDR3 covers 15 residues. With 7 bases removed from V and 4 bases from J, the gap between germline ends came to 19 bases. CDR3 sequence reads: CASTPQGLGTTEAFF. CDR3 sequence (DNA): TGTGCCAGCACCCCACAGGGCTTGGGGACCACTGAAGCTTTCTTT.

This clone occurred a few times. The chain is built from TRBV6-4 and TRBJ1-6, with 9 bases lining up with TRBD1. The germline V gene has CDR1 MRHNA and CDR2 SNTAGT. The ends lost 3 bases at V and 8 bases at J; junction bases unmatched: 5. There are 15 residues in the CDR3. The CDR3: CASSDDGTGYSPLHF. CDR3 DNA: TGTGCCAGCAGTGATGACGGGACAGGGTATTCACCCCTCCACTTT.

The chain is built from TRBV7-9 and TRBJ1-2; D possibly corresponds to TRBD1 (5 bases). The germline CDR1 and CDR2 sequences are SEHNR and FQNEAQ (reference sequence). The CDR3 sequence is 15 residues long. V lost 5 bases and J lost 2, with 15 bases in between. CDR3 nucleotides: TGTGCCAGCAGCCAAAAAGGACATCAAAACTATGGCTACACCTTC. This translates into CASSQKGHQNYGYTF.

This chain connects TRBV19 to TRBJ1-2, with unresolved D. CDR1 LNHDA and CDR2 SQIVND come from the germline V gene (reference sequence). Trimming took 5 bases from V and 6 from J, leaving 19 bases between them. This CDR3 has 15 residues. As DNA, the CDR3 is TGTGCCAGTAGTGTATTTCCCCGAGGAGGAAATGGCTACACCTTC. This sequence encodes CASSVFPRGGNGYTF.

The chain is built from TRBV15 and TRBJ2-7; weak D call: TRBD1 (6 bases). Germline assignment: CDR1 LNHNV and CDR2 YYDKDF (reference sequence). V lost 6 bases to trimming and J lost 6 bases, with 24 bases between them. This CDR3 has 16 amino acids. CDR3 DNA: TGTGCCACCAGTCGTGGGGGCGACGGGGCTCGGCGCGAGCAGTACTTC. As protein: CATSRGGDGARREQYF.

The chain couples TRBV5-1 to TRBJ2-7; D is ambiguous. V was shortened by 0 bases and J by 7 bases, with 11 bases between the two germline ends. CDR3 length equals 13 residues. The germline V gene has CDR1 SGHRS and CDR2 YFSETQ. CDR3 residues: CASSLAILDEQYF. The DNA of the CDR3 is TGCGCCAGCAGCTTGGCCATCCTAGATGAGCAGTACTTC.

This chain uses TRBV29-1 with TRBJ2-1; 9 bases match TRBD2. Germline CDR1 SQVTM, CDR2 ANQGSEA. CDR3 length: 15 amino acids. The junction had 9 bases not matched to a gene; V was cut back by 2 bases and J by 7 bases. This CDR3 reads CSVEWRGGQVNEQFF. In nucleotides, the CDR3 is TGCAGCGTTGAATGGCGGGGGGGACAAGTAAATGAGCAGTTCTTC.

The rearrangement uses TRBV4-1 and TRBJ2-5; 10 bases agree with TRBD2. The ends lost 0 bases at V and 2 bases at J; junction bases unmatched: 12. The CDR3 has 19 residues. Germline-derived CDR1 and CDR2 are MGHRA and YSYEKL. This CDR3 reads CASSQDKIGGLAPQETQYF. The CDR3 DNA follows: TGCGCCAGCAGCCAAGATAAGATCGGGGGACTAGCGCCACAAGAGACCCAGTACTTC.

The chain joins TRBV5-6 to TRBJ2-5, with TRBD1 matching 7 bases. This CDR3 contains 15 residues. With 4 bases clipped from V and 5 bases from J, the junction kept 11 bases outside the gene matches. Germline V gene data show CDR1 as SGHDT and CDR2 as YYEEEE. For the CDR3, the DNA is TGTGCCAGCAGCCCCACAGGGGTTCGGCCGGAGACCCAGTACTTC. Translation gives CASSPTGVRPETQYF.

The J gene is TRBJ1-1, the V gene TRBV4-1; 7 positions match TRBD1. V dropped 4 bases and J dropped 2; count of bases not matched to a gene: 4. Germline-derived CDR1 and CDR2 are MGHRA and YSYEKL. The CDR3 is made up of 14 amino acids. For the CDR3, the DNA is TGCGCCAGCAGCCCGTGGGACAGCAACACTGAAGCTTTCTTT. It translates to CASSPWDSNTEAFF.

This sequence joins TRBV15 and TRBJ2-1; the D gene is possibly TRBD2 (6 bases). Germline V CDR1 and CDR2: LNHNV, YYDKDF (reference sequence). The V end lost 4 bases, the J end lost 2 bases, and 12 bases lay between the germline ends. The CDR3 runs to 15 residues. CDR3 bases: TGTGCCACCAGCACTGGACTAACAGCCTACAATGAGCAGTTCTTC. Its protein is CATSTGLTAYNEQFF.

The V and J genes are TRBV7-9 and TRBJ2-1; perhaps TRBD2 as D (5 bases). V gave up 5 bases and J gave up 8 bases, with 19 bases separating them. The CDR3 covers 15 residues. Germline CDR1 is SEHNR and CDR2 is FQNEAQ (reference sequence). CDR3 sequence reads: CASSRFFRGIDEQFF. The CDR3 nucleotides are TGTGCCAGCAGCCGATTTTTTAGAGGGATTGATGAGCAGTTCTTC. Full variable domain (outside the CDR3, taken from reference TRBV7-9 and TRBJ2-1): DTGVSQNPRHKITKRGQNVTFRCDPISEHNRLYWYRQTLGQGPEFLTYFQNEAQLEKSRLLSDRFSAERPKGSFSTLEIQRTEQGDSAMYLCASSRFFRGIDEQFFGPGTRLTVL.

J is TRBJ2-1 and V is TRBV6-1; D remains ambiguous. V was pared by 2 bases and J by 14 bases, with 19 bases between. CDR3 size: 14 residues. The germline V gene has CDR1 MNHNS and CDR2 SASEGT. The CDR3 DNA reads TGTGCCAGCAGTGAAAGTGTGTACGGCGGCCTAGAGTTCTTC. Translation: CASSESVYGGLEFF.

This rearrangement joins TRBV6-4 to TRBJ1-1; the D is unclear. The V end lost 4 bases, the J end lost 1 base, and 7 bases lay between the germline ends. The CDR3 covers 13 residues. The germline V gene encodes CDR1 MRHNA and CDR2 SNTAGT. In DNA, the CDR3 is TGTGCCAGCAGTGCGGGTAGGAACACTGAAGCTTTCTTT. It translates to CASSAGRNTEAFF.

The chain carries TRBV25-1 and TRBJ1-2; tentative D call: TRBD1 (6 bases). The V and J ends lost 6 bases and 0 bases respectively, with 17 bases between them. This CDR3 has 16 residues. Germline values: CDR1 MGHDK, CDR2 SYGVNS. DNA of the CDR3: TGTGCCAGCAGACCGAACCCGGGACACACTAACTATGGCTACACCTTC. As protein: CASRPNPGHTNYGYTF.